Shown below are 3 T cell receptor beta chains from a single sample sequenced in a study of cytomegalovirus exposure and HLA in healthy donors. This table comes from immunoSEQ multiplex PCR, and its TCRdb copy is limited to in-frame clones, with some not included. The table has about 180,000 clones, roughly 85% seen once. The source material was PBMCs. The receptors were sampled from a man younger than 35 in good health and CMV-seropositive.

This rearrangement joins TRBV27 to TRBJ2-5, with D unresolved. The CDR3 runs to 14 residues. Trimming shortened V by 6 bases and J by 1 base, and 12 bases separated the two germline ends. Germline-derived CDR1 and CDR2 are MNHEY and SMNVEV (reference sequence). DNA of the CDR3: TGTGCCAGCAGGGTAGCCAGCTCCCAAGAGACCCAGTACTTC. Protein: CASRVASSQETQYF.

The J gene is TRBJ2-3, the V gene TRBV28, with no clear D. The CDR3 covers 14 residues. V dropped 6 bases and J dropped 1 base, with 11 bases sitting between them. CDR1 is MDHEN, CDR2 SYDVKM, per germline. The CDR3 here is CASSPRLGTDTQYF. For the CDR3, the DNA is TGTGCCAGCAGCCCCCGACTGGGCACAGATACGCAGTATTTT.

V usage is TRBV7-3 and J usage is TRBJ2-2, with 10 nucleotides matching TRBD2. CDR1 and CDR2 (germline): SGHTA, FQGTGA. The CDR3 is 16 residues long. Trimming cost V 2 bases and J 7 bases; bases outside gene matches: 7. The DNA of the CDR3 is TGTGCCAGCAGCTTATACAGCGGGAGGGCCGGCGGGGAGCTGTTTTTT. Protein sequence: CASSLYSGRAGGELFF. The full variable domain, completed using reference TRBV7-3 and TRBJ2-2, is GAGVSQTPSNKVTEKGKYVELRCDPISGHTALYWYRQSLGQGPEFLIYFQGTGAADDSGLPNDRFFAVRPEGSVSTLKIQRTERGDSAVYLCASSLYSGRAGGELFFGEGSRLTVL.